These 17 T cell receptor beta chains came from one sample sequenced in a study of blood T cell repertoires in COVID-19. Profiling relied on immunoSEQ multiplex PCR, and the TCRdb table lists in-frame clones only, not all of them. The data contain about 440,000 clones, 70% to 90% of them seen just once; the ten biggest clones take up roughly 12%. Sequencing used peripheral blood. The receptors were sampled from a woman aged 45-65 years with COVID-19, enrolled during active disease.

The CDR3, as DNA: TGTGCCAGCAGCGGCGGCGGGGGAGAGACCCTCCACTTT. This encodes CASSGGGGETLHF. This chain uses TRBV7-9 with TRBJ1-6; TRBD1 is a possible D gene (5 bases). Trimming stripped 5 bases from V and 14 bases from J, with 16 bases between. The V gene's germline CDR1 is SEHNR and CDR2 FQNEAQ (reference sequence). The length of the CDR3 is 13 residues.

In its sample, this clone was seen once. Other DNA variants within this sample encode the same CDR3. The CDR3 DNA reads TGTGCCAGTAGTCGAGGGATGAACACTGAAGCTTTCTTT. Its translation: CASSRGMNTEAFF. This chain connects TRBV19 to TRBJ1-1; D is uncertain. CDR3 length: 13 amino acids. V lost 5 bases, J lost 0 bases, and 7 bases lay in between. CDR1 is LNHDA, CDR2 SQIVND, per germline (reference sequence).

The CDR3 sequence is CASSLLLGGESTDTQYF. The CDR3 DNA sequence: TGTGCCAGCAGCTTACTACTAGGGGGAGAGAGCACAGATACGCAGTATTTT. The rearrangement links TRBV7-9 to TRBJ2-3; TRBD1 might be the D (6 bases). Germline V CDR1 and CDR2: SEHNR, FQNEAQ (reference sequence). The CDR3 loop spans 17 amino acids. V lost 2 bases to trimming and J lost 0 bases, with 15 bases between them.

The V and J genes are TRBV3-1 (or the pseudogene TRBV3-2) and TRBJ2-3; 8 bases line up with TRBD1. Germline trimming cut 4 bases from V and 3 bases from J; bases unmatched to any gene: 6. CDR3 size: 15 residues. CDR1 LGHDT and CDR2 YNNKEL come from the germline V gene (reference sequence). This chain's CDR3 is CASSRGQDNTDTQYF. CDR3 bases: TGTGCCAGCAGCCGGGGACAGGATAATACAGATACGCAGTATTTT.

This chain uses TRBV28 with TRBJ1-1; 7 nucleotides align to TRBD1. Looked up from germline, CDR1 is MDHEN and CDR2 is SYDVKM. This CDR3 has 13 residues. Trimming removed 5 bases from V and 5 bases from J; junction bases left unmatched: 5. The CDR3 sequence: CASSPTGRTEAFF. The DNA for the CDR3 is TGTGCCAGCAGTCCGACAGGGAGGACTGAAGCTTTCTTT. Variable domain in full (rest from reference TRBV28 and TRBJ1-1): DVKVTQSSRYLVKRTGEKVFLECVQDMDHENMFWYRQDPGLGLRLIYFSYDVKMKEKGDIPEGYSVSREKKERFSLILESASTNQTSMYLCASSPTGRTEAFFGQGTRLTVV.

The CDR3 sequence is CASSSPRYWSYNEQFF. DNA of the CDR3: TGTGCCAGCAGCTCACCCAGGTATTGGTCCTACAATGAGCAGTTCTTC. This rearrangement joins TRBV6-2 or TRBV6-3 to TRBJ2-1; D remains unclear. The CDR3 spans 16 residues. Germline-derived CDR1 and CDR2 are MNHEY and SVGEGT. V was trimmed by 6 bases and J by 1 base, leaving 16 bases between them.

The rearrangement uses TRBV5-1 and TRBJ2-4; D remains unclear. The CDR3 consists of 12 residues. Germline CDR1 reads SGHRS; CDR2 reads YFSETQ. The V gene lost 0 bases and the J gene lost 10 bases, with 8 bases spanning the gap. DNA of the CDR3: TGCGCCAGCAGCTTGGATTTTAGTATTCAGTACTTC. Its protein product is CASSLDFSIQYF. Together with reference TRBV5-1 and TRBJ2-4, the CDR3 gives the full variable domain: KAGVTQTPRYLIKTRGQQVTLSCSPISGHRSVSWYQQTPGQGLQFLFEYFSETQRNKGNFPGRFSGRQFSNSRSEMNVSTLELGDSALYLCASSLDFSIQYFGAGTRLSVL.

The chain is built from TRBV5-5 and TRBJ1-2; 8 nucleotides line up with TRBD1. CDR3 length: 15 residues. Germline CDR1 SGHKS, CDR2 YYEKEE (reference sequence). Trimming removed 0 bases from V and 8 bases from J; junction bases left unmatched: 9. Here the CDR3 reads CASSLDRTGYHGYTF. The CDR3 DNA reads as TGTGCCAGCAGCTTGGATAGGACAGGGTACCACGGCTACACCTTC.

A few counts support this clone. The chain couples TRBV7-9 to TRBJ1-2, with 9 bases aligning to TRBD1. With 3 bases clipped from V and 1 base from J, the junction kept 9 bases outside the gene matches. Looked up from germline, CDR1 is SEHNR and CDR2 is FQNEAQ (reference sequence). The CDR3 extends over 17 amino acids. CDR3 in amino acids: CASSFGGTGPYNYGYTF. The CDR3 coding sequence is TGTGCCAGCAGCTTTGGCGGGACAGGGCCTTATAACTATGGCTACACCTTC.

The chain is built from TRBV5-1 and TRBJ1-3, with 9 bases aligning to TRBD1. This CDR3 spans 16 amino acids. The V gene end was trimmed by 0 bases and the J gene end by 3 bases; junction bases not matched to a gene: 4. Germline V lookup: CDR1 SGHRS, CDR2 YFSETQ. In DNA, the CDR3 is TGCGCCAGCAGCTTGGAAGGGACAGGGAATGGAAACACCATATATTTT. Protein: CASSLEGTGNGNTIYF.

As to this clone: Other DNA variants within this sample encode the same CDR3. The V and J genes are TRBV29-1 and TRBJ2-2; possible D gene TRBD1, 7 bases. CDR1 SQVTM and CDR2 ANQGSEA come from the germline V gene. The CDR3 is made up of 13 amino acids. Trimming cost V 6 bases and J 5 bases, with 13 bases left between them. The CDR3 sequence: CSVNRGGTGELFF. The CDR3 bases are TGCAGCGTAAACAGGGGAGGTACCGGGGAGCTGTTTTTT.

This clone was recorded a few times. The chain couples TRBV5-1 to TRBJ1-2; 7 bases match TRBD1. The V segment lost 4 bases and the J segment 5 bases; nucleotides outside the gene matches: 8. The CDR3 loop spans 14 amino acids. CDR1 SGHRS and CDR2 YFSETQ come from the germline V gene. CDR3 residues: CASSRTRDSYGYTF. Here the CDR3 DNA reads TGCGCCAGCAGCAGAACCCGGGACAGTTATGGCTACACCTTC.

Here the CDR3 DNA reads TGTGCCAGCCGGGACAGACGCGTTCACTCTGGAAACACCATATATTTT. Its translation: CASRDRRVHSGNTIYF. The V gene is TRBV2, the J gene TRBJ1-3; 7 bases match TRBD1. The CDR3 runs 16 residues. V shed 8 bases, J shed 0 bases, and the junction held 10 bases outside the gene matches. Germline-derived CDR1 and CDR2 are SNHLY and FYNNEI. Drawing the rest from reference TRBV2 and TRBJ1-3, the complete variable domain is EPEVTQTPSHQVTQMGQEVILRCVPISNHLYFYWYRQILGQKVEFLVSFYNNEISEKSEIFDDQFSVERPDGSNFTLKIRSTKLEDSAMYFCASRDRRVHSGNTIYFGEGSWLTVV.

V is TRBV5-6 and J is TRBJ1-2, with D maybe TRBD1 (5 bases). Trimming took 4 bases from V and 1 from J, leaving 11 bases between them. This CDR3 is 14 amino acids long. Germline V gives CDR1 SGHDT, CDR2 YYEEEE. CDR3 in DNA: TGTGCCAGCAGCGGGCAGGGCGGTAACTATGGCTACACCTTC. The encoded protein is CASSGQGGNYGYTF.

The chain joins TRBV6-6 to TRBJ2-1; a weak D match, TRBD1 (6 bases). The germline V and J ends were trimmed by 11 bases and 4 bases, with 18 bases remaining between them. The CDR3 length is 14 residues. The germline CDR1 and CDR2 sequences are MNHNY and SVGAGI (reference sequence). DNA for the CDR3: TGTGCCGCAGCAACCCTGGGGGCGTACAATGAGCAGTTCTTC. Translating it yields CAAATLGAYNEQFF.

The chain couples TRBV5-1 to TRBJ1-3; 7 nucleotides align to TRBD1. CDR1 and CDR2 from the germline V gene are SGHRS and YFSETQ. CDR3 length: 15 amino acids. V lost 4 bases and J lost 4; bases outside the gene matches: 8. CDR3 bases: TGCGCCAGCAGCCCCGCCTGGACAGGCGGAAACACCATATATTTT. Translation gives CASSPAWTGGNTIYF.

This chain joins TRBV30 and TRBJ2-5; 10 nucleotides agree with TRBD2. This CDR3 is built from 16 residues. The V and J ends lost 4 bases and 0 bases, in that order; junction bases with no gene match: 8. Germline lookup yields CDR1 GTSNPN and CDR2 SVGIG (reference sequence). The CDR3 region has the DNA TGTGCCTGGACTGCAATAGCGGGGGGACACCAAGAGACCCAGTACTTC. Amino acid sequence: CAWTAIAGGHQETQYF.